These 15 T cell receptor beta chains were sequenced from one sample in a study of cytomegalovirus exposure and HLA in healthy donors. The PCR had 60 Vbeta and 13 Jbeta primers. Clones were read by immunoSEQ multiplex PCR, and TCRdb kept only the in-frame ones, dropping some. The sample consists of almost 90,000 clones, 85% of them appearing once. The material sequenced was PBMCs. All receptors derive from a man aged 35 to 55 in good health and CMV-seropositive.

V gene TRBV4-1 combines with J gene TRBJ1-2, with unresolved D. The ends were cut back, 0 bases at V and 8 bases at J, with 19 bases in the middle. Germline values: CDR1 MGHRA, CDR2 YSYEKL. This CDR3 has 16 amino acids. The DNA for the CDR3 is TGCGCCAGCAGCCAAGAGTTGGGAGGATTATCTGGGGGCTACACCTTC. It is translated as CASSQELGGLSGGYTF.

About this clone itself: At one of its ends the junction is not consistent with the germline gene, which may arise from a read error. The chain is built from TRBV7-9 and TRBJ2-7, with 8 bases aligning to TRBD1. The CDR3 contains 16 residues. Germline V gene data show CDR1 as SEHNR and CDR2 as FQNEAQ (reference sequence). CDR3 DNA sequence: TGTTCCAGCAGCTTAGGGAACGACAGGGGCTCCTACGAGCAGTACTTC. Translated: CSSSLGNDRGSYEQYF. The entire variable domain, with the rest obtained from reference TRBV7-9 and TRBJ2-7, is as follows: DTGVSQNPRHKITKRGQNVTFRCDPISEHNRLYWYRQTLGQGPEFLTYFQNEAQLEKSRLLSDRFSAERPKGSFSTLEIQRTEQGDSAMYLCSSSLGNDRGSYEQYFGPGTRLTVT.

The chain employs TRBV4-2 and TRBJ2-1; D possibly corresponds to TRBD1 (6 bases). CDR1 and CDR2 (germline): LGHNA, YNFKEQ. CDR3 size: 14 residues. The ends were cut back, 4 bases at V and 0 bases at J, with 7 bases in the middle. The CDR3 is CASSLGGSYNEQFF. CDR3 DNA: TGTGCCAGCAGCCTAGGGGGCTCCTACAATGAGCAGTTCTTC.

V and J are TRBV5-5 and TRBJ2-7, with 8 bases lining up with TRBD1. CDR1 and CDR2 from the germline V gene are SGHKS and YYEKEE (reference sequence). This CDR3 is 17 amino acids long. V shed 0 bases and J 4 bases; nucleotides not matched to a gene: 12. The CDR3 spells CASSLDSGTGGKYEQYF. The CDR3 DNA sequence: TGTGCCAGCAGCTTGGACTCCGGGACAGGCGGAAAGTACGAGCAGTACTTC. Supplemented by reference TRBV5-5 and TRBJ2-7, the full variable domain reads DAGVTQSPTHLIKTRGQQVTLRCSPISGHKSVSWYQQVLGQGPQFIFQYYEKEERGRGNFPDRFSARQFPNYSSELNVNALLLGDSALYLCASSLDSGTGGKYEQYFGPGTRLTVT.

Concerning this clone: Other DNA sequences in the sample encode the same CDR3. This chain links TRBV19 with TRBJ1-2; TRBD1 is a possible D gene (6 bases). The CDR3 extends over 14 amino acids. CDR1 and CDR2 (germline): LNHDA, SQIVND (reference sequence). The V and J ends lost 0 bases and 8 bases respectively, with 13 bases between them. CDR3 in DNA: TGTGCCAGTAGTATAGATCTGGCAGGGGAAGGCTACACCTTC. Residues: CASSIDLAGEGYTF.

With respect to this clone: The same CDR3 arises from other DNA sequences in this sample as well. This chain joins TRBV11-2 and TRBJ2-5, with TRBD2 matching 16 bases. V was pared by 3 bases and J by 5 bases, with 3 bases of the junction left unmatched. The CDR3 has 16 amino acids. Germline V gene data show CDR1 as SGHAT and CDR2 as FQNNGV. The CDR3 DNA reads as TGTGCCAGCAGCTTGGGACTAGCGGGAGGGATGGAGACCCAGTACTTC. Its protein is CASSLGLAGGMETQYF.

This clone has a single count. The chain employs TRBV10-3 and TRBJ1-2; D is ambiguous. Germline-derived CDR1 and CDR2 are ENHRY and SYGVKD. Trimming cost V 4 bases and J 2 bases, with 14 bases left between them. The CDR3 totals 15 residues. The CDR3 nucleotides read TGTGCCATCAGTGCTGACCCAGGAGGAAACTATGGCTACACCTTC. Translated, it gives CAISADPGGNYGYTF.

The rearrangement uses TRBV6-1 and TRBJ2-1; D ambiguous. This CDR3 region has 11 residues. Germline V gene sequence: CDR1 MNHNS, CDR2 SASEGT. The V end lost 7 bases, the J end lost 9 bases, and 10 bases lay between the germline ends. Written as DNA, the CDR3 is TGTGCCAGCATCCGTACAGTTGAGCAGTTCTTC. This encodes CASIRTVEQFF.

The chain joins TRBV5-1 to TRBJ1-6; D unresolved. Germline-derived CDR1 and CDR2 are SGHRS and YFSETQ. This CDR3 has 14 amino acids. V was clipped by 5 bases and J by 5 bases, with 11 bases between them. CDR3 in amino acids: CASSWAIDNSPLHF. CDR3 DNA sequence: TGCGCCAGCAGTTGGGCTATCGATAATTCACCCCTCCACTTT.

V and J are TRBV5-4 and TRBJ2-2; D is possibly TRBD2 (6 bases). CDR3 length equals 15 residues. Germline V CDR1 and CDR2: SGHNT, YYREEE (reference sequence). V lost 4 bases and J lost 7, with 17 bases in between. DNA of the CDR3: TGTGCCAGCAGCCGGGACTCCGCGGGTTACGGGGAGCTGTTTTTT. Protein sequence: CASSRDSAGYGELFF.

This chain links TRBV14 with TRBJ1-2; no firm D call. CDR1 is SGHDN and CDR2 is FVKESK in the germline V gene. The germline V and J ends were trimmed by 2 bases and 6 bases, with 13 bases remaining between them. The CDR3 extends over 14 amino acids. The CDR3 is CASSQWLGNNGYTF. The CDR3 DNA reads as TGTGCCAGCAGCCAATGGCTTGGCAACAATGGCTACACCTTC.

Concerning this clone itself: One end of the junction fails to match germline, which may point to a read error. The gene calls are TRBV28 and TRBJ1-1; no clear D gene. CDR1 is MDHEN, CDR2 SYDVKM, per germline. The CDR3 runs to 13 residues. CDR3 loop: CASSRRLKTEAFF. The CDR3 DNA reads as TGTGCCAGCAGTCGTCGACTGAAGACTGAAGCTTTCTTT.

The genes are TRBV2 and TRBJ2-7, with D possibly matching TRBD2 (5 bases). CDR3 length equals 12 residues. Germline CDR1 SNHLY, CDR2 FYNNEI. V lost 6 bases and J lost 4, with 10 bases in between. For the CDR3, the DNA is TGTGCCAGCAGGGAAACTAGTTACGAGCAGTACTTC. Translated, it gives CASRETSYEQYF.

V is TRBV6-1 and J is TRBJ2-7; perhaps TRBD1 as D (5 bases). This CDR3 spans 12 amino acids. Trimming pared 6 bases from V and 7 bases from J, leaving 13 bases between. Germline V CDR1 and CDR2: MNHNS, SASEGT. CDR3 region: CASSPQGREQYF. The CDR3 nucleotides are TGTGCCAGCAGCCCGCAGGGAAGAGAGCAGTACTTC.

The CDR3 protein is CSVQGNTEAFF. CDR3 DNA: TGCAGCGTACAGGGGAACACTGAAGCTTTCTTT. This chain links TRBV29-1 with TRBJ1-1; the D gene is possibly TRBD1 (6 bases). V gave up 6 bases and J gave up 1 base, with 6 bases separating them. CDR3 length: 11 amino acids. The germline V gene has CDR1 SQVTM and CDR2 ANQGSEA.